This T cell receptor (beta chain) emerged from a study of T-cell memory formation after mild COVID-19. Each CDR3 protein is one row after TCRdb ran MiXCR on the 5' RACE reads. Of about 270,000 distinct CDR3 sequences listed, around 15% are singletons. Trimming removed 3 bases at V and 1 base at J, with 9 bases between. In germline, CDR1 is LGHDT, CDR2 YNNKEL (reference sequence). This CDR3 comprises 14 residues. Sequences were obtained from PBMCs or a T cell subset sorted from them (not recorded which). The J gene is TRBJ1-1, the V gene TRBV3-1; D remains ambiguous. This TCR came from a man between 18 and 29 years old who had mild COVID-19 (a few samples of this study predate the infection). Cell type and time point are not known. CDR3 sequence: CASSQDSQNTEAFF. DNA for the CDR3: TGTGCCAGCAGCCAGGACTCCCAGAACACTGAAGCTTTCTTT.